These T cell receptor beta chains were read from a single sample in a study of PD-L1 blockade in urothelial cancer. The protocol was immunoSEQ multiplex PCR, while the TCRdb copy is restricted to in-frame clones and leaves out a portion. The sample has 29,000 or so clones; around 84% are singletons. Specimen: PBMCs, collected around atezolizumab (anti-PD-L1) treatment. The receptors shown here come from a man in his 70s with urothelial cancer. CDR3s leave out the opening cysteine and the closing phenylalanine or tryptophan.

TRBV27 12 ASHALGYTGELF
TRBV29-1 11 SVPGGGNTEAF
TRBV18 13 ASSPPVRLNTEAF
TRBV27 12 ASRRRQSSYEQY
TRBV5-1 10 ASTETLGELF
TRBV6-6 12 ASRREGQVYEQY
TRBV28 12 ASSPQGLTDTQY
TRBV7-3 15 ASSRDTTSARTDTQY
TRBV5-6 12 ASSPDRSPDTQY
TRBV7-7 12 ASSPLTGSYEQY
TRBV4-3 14 ASSQGGLGSVDTQY
TRBV5-1 14 ASSYGQGSSGNTIY
TRBV27 10 ASSGLGETQY
TRBV12-2 15 ASRFLTDPKFTDTQY
TRBV6-6 11 ASSSPRVGEAF
TRBV9 12 ASSVDHQNSPLH
TRBV28 13 ASSTSGPSYNEQF
TRBV11-2 12 ASSLIQGQNIQY
TRBV7-9 15 ASSLEVGGRGYNEQF
TRBV4-1 14 ASGGPGGPDGETQY
TRBV6-1 9 ASSSDRGAF
TRBV28 12 ASSFTSRNQPQH
TRBV4-2 11 ASTPAHGVEQY
TRBV27 12 ASSIGTGGTEAF
TRBV5-5 15 ASSLRAGGRFQETQY
TRBV5-1 13 ASSLKRGRTDTQY
TRBV7-8 13 ASSFRTSGTDTQY
TRBV19 10 ASSGESYEQY
TRBV4-3 14 ASSPRLGGAGNEQF
TRBV7-2 11 ASSLSGEDGYT
TRBV11-3 14 ASSLGAGGAGETQY
TRBV5-1 16 ASSKGLADGSSYNEQF
TRBV4-1 13 ASSQDTGFGNTIY
TRBV7-2 14 ASRSQREGTLNEQF
TRBV10-3 15 AIRGGGAPSSYNEQF
TRBV7-2 13 ASSGQGENTGELF
TRBV7-9 12 ASSLTGSSYEQY
TRBV28 15 ASNQWAGTGGNQPQH
TRBV5-1 12 ASSAGTENTEAF
TRBV5-1 10 ASSLRGLELF
TRBV7-9 12 ASSSTGTSPPLH
TRBV19 13 ASKPGDRVDSPLH
TRBV27 12 ASSLWGGNTEAF
TRBV6-5 12 ASSLQVGDTEAF
TRBV19 12 ASSIYGGKNEQF
TRBV28 10 ASSLLSQPQH
TRBV10-2 11 ASSDDREYGYT
TRBV7-8 12 ASSLDGGTYEQY
TRBV7-2 14 ASSLGGTGGGTEAF
TRBV19 12 ASSFPDRLTEAF
TRBV19 13 ASSLNREGSYEQY
TRBV9 13 ASSVEGSSTDTQY
TRBV5-1 13 ASSLTGGGTDTQY
TRBV7-2 14 ASSLEVGGGYNEQF
TRBV19 13 ASMAFGQGNEKLF
TRBV27 15 ASSLSGGTISYNEQF
TRBV19 15 ASSPGQGFSSNTEAF